The rows below give T cell receptor beta chains drawn from one sample of a study of blood T cells in healthy people across ages. TCRdb called the 5' RACE reads again in MiXCR, with one record for every CDR3 protein. The sample has more than 1,000,000 distinct CDR3 sequences; roughly a quarter are singletons. Another study also made use of these data, one on T cells of mothers and their children.

The sequencing sample was made of blood. The receptors were gathered from a girl aged 2 to 9 in good health. The CDR3 runs from the conserved cysteine through the conserved F or W. D genes are given only for firm matches. Only part of the rows carry a size: once, few, many, or a class if the clone is expanded.

size,D,J,V,DNA,CDR3
few,.,TRBJ2-1,TRBV7-8,TGTGCCAGCAGCCGTGAGGCCAATGAGCAGTTCTTC,CASSREANEQFF
.,TRBD2,TRBJ2-1,TRBV4-1,TGCGCCAGCAGCCGCGGGGGAAACAATGAGCAGTTCTTC,CASSRGGNNEQFF
.,.,TRBJ2-1,TRBV24-1,TGTGCCACCAGTGATGGAGAGGCCCCCTCCTACAATGAGCAGTTCTTC,CATSDGEAPSYNEQFF
.,.,TRBJ2-1,TRBV6-2/TRBV6-3,TGTGCCAGCAGTTACTCATGCAATGAGCAGTTCTTC,CASSYSCNEQFF
.,.,TRBJ2-3,TRBV7-2,TGTGCCAGCAGCCCCTATACGCAGTATTTT,CASSPYTQYF
few,TRBD2,TRBJ2-1,TRBV29-1,TGCAGCGTTGAAGATGGACTTGGACTAAGCGGGAGAGGTGAGCAGTTCTTC,CSVEDGLGLSGRGEQFF
.,TRBD2,TRBJ2-3,TRBV7-9,TGTGCCAGCAGCCGGGGGGAGCCCCCCACAGATACGCAGTATTTT,CASSRGEPPTDTQYF
.,TRBD1,TRBJ1-1,TRBV6-5,TGTGCCAGCAGTCCGGGACAGGGGGCTATTGAAGCTTTCTTT,CASSPGQGAIEAFF
once,.,TRBJ2-5,TRBV12-3/TRBV12-4,TGTGCCAGCAGTCCGAGAGCCGGGATCCAAGAGACCCAGTACTTC,CASSPRAGIQETQYF
.,.,TRBJ1-1,TRBV5-1,TGCGCCAGCAGGGGGGACCTAGCGGCGGTCACTGAAGCTTTCTTT,CASRGDLAAVTEAFF
.,.,TRBJ2-2,TRBV4-1,TGCGCCAGCAGCCAAACCGGGACGGCGAACACCGGGGAGCTGTTTTTT,CASSQTGTANTGELFF
few,.,TRBJ2-7,TRBV3-1,TGTGCCAGCAGCCAAGTACCGAAAGCCCAGGGCGAGCAGTACTTC,CASSQVPKAQGEQYF
.,.,TRBJ1-2,TRBV20-1,TGCAGTGCTGGAGAGGCCGGCTCTTATGGCTACACCTTC,CSAGEAGSYGYTF
.,.,TRBJ2-5,TRBV11-2,TGTGCCAGCAGGACTTCCCCTTGGGCGGTTCCAGAGACCCAGTACTTC,CASRTSPWAVPETQYF
many,TRBD1,TRBJ2-7,TRBV6-2/TRBV6-3,TGTGCCAGCAGCCTTACCGGGACAGGGACCTACGAGCAGTACTTC,CASSLTGTGTYEQYF
few,TRBD2,TRBJ2-1,TRBV29-1,TGCAGCGTTCCCGGGACTAGAGATGAGCAGTTCTTC,CSVPGTRDEQFF
few,.,TRBJ2-3,TRBV29-1,TGCAGCGTGATGGGGGCAGGGAGTGATGCAGATACGCAGTATTTT,CSVMGAGSDADTQYF
.,.,TRBJ1-4,TRBV5-1,TGCGCCAGCAGCTTATCAGGGTACGAAAAACTGTTTTTT,CASSLSGYEKLFF
.,.,TRBJ2-7,TRBV7-8,TGTGCCAGCAGCTTAGCGGGGGGGGCAGACCTACACTACGAGCAGTACTTC,CASSLAGGADLHYEQYF
.,.,TRBJ2-1,TRBV6-2/TRBV6-3,TGTGCCAGCAGTTGGCCCTCGGTTGGCTACAGCTCCTACAATGAGCAGTTCTTC,CASSWPSVGYSSYNEQFF
.,.,TRBJ2-6,TRBV19,TGTGCCAGTCGCGGGGCCTTCTCTGGGGCCAACGTCCTGACTTTC,CASRGAFSGANVLTF
many,TRBD2,TRBJ2-5,TRBV7-2,TGTGCCAGCAGCTTCCAGCGGGGGGAGACCCAGTACTTC,CASSFQRGETQYF